In this sample, the clone carrying this TCR beta chain turned up once. This entry belongs to a study of blood T cell repertoires in COVID-19. Overall study: Collection of acute and convalescent COVID-19 samples took place in the United States, Italy and Spain. T cells, B-cell-depleted T cells, or PBMCs provided the cDNA or gDNA that served as material.

Original data processing: How many nucleated cells were present was estimated from reference gene primer amplification. TCRdb's copy holds only in-frame clones and misses some; the assay was immunoSEQ multiplex PCR. For V, J and clone size, that table is used; D and trimming come from the DNA. The repertoire holds fewer than 300,000 clones, with 85% as singletons. CDR3 size: 16 residues. The sample taken for sequencing was peripheral blood. The V call is TRBV12-1, the J call TRBJ2-7; the table assigns TRBD1, which was not confirmed against the DNA. TRBV12-1 is noted as a pseudogene. The clonotype was recovered from a human donor in a cohort sampled during active COVID-19. DNA of the CDR3: TGTGCCAGCAGCCCCTTGGGACAGGCGACCTCTGGGGAGCAGTACTTC. Translation gives CASSPLGQATSGEQYF.